This TCR beta chain originates from a study of blood T cell repertoires in COVID-19. Background on the study: Whether acute or convalescent, the COVID-19 samples came from the United States, Italy and Spain. Sample material is recorded as cDNA or gDNA derived from T cells, B-cell-depleted T cells, or PBMCs.

How the authors handled the data: Reference gene primers were amplified, and this amplification served to estimate nucleated cell counts. Method: immunoSEQ multiplex PCR; TCRdb's copy keeps in-frame clones and lacks some. V and J calls and clone size are as listed in that table; D and trimming were resolved from the DNA. The profile shows about 140,000 clones, 84% of them singletons. V lost 1 base and J 0 bases, leaving 10 bases between the germline ends. Germline loops: CDR1 MGHDK, CDR2 SYGVNS. The CDR3 sequence is 16 residues long. The specimen was peripheral blood. The TCR comes from a man in his 60s with active or convalescent COVID-19. The chain has TRBV25-1 and TRBJ1-5; D not certain. CDR3 coding DNA: TGTGCCAGCAGTGAATCCCGCGGAGATAGCAATCAGCCCCAGCATTTT. As protein: CASSESRGDSNQPQHF.